This T cell receptor beta chain was documented in a study of PD-1 blockade in classical Hodgkin lymphoma. TCRdb's copy holds only in-frame clones and misses some; the assay was immunoSEQ multiplex PCR. Of around 20,000 clones in the sample, about two thirds are singletons; the top ten hold approximately 6%. Relapse after autologous stem cell transplantation occurred in every patient, and brentuximab vedotin exposure varied. J gave up 8 bases and V 0 bases, and 7 bases lay outside the gene matches. The CDR3 runs to 15 residues. Looked up from germline, CDR1 is SGHRS and CDR2 is YFSETQ. The receptor was derived from a human donor with classical Hodgkin lymphoma. Sequences were derived from peripheral blood mononuclear cells (PBMCs), sampled at baseline. The V gene is TRBV5-1, the J gene TRBJ1-4; 7 bases line up with TRBD1. CDR3 nucleotide sequence: TGCGCCAGCAGCTTGGCAGGGGGGTTAGGAGAAAAACTGTTTTTT. Translation: CASSLAGGLGEKLFF. The full variable domain, its missing parts supplied by reference TRBV5-1 and TRBJ1-4, is KAGVTQTPRYLIKTRGQQVTLSCSPISGHRSVSWYQQTPGQGLQFLFEYFSETQRNKGNFPGRFSGRQFSNSRSEMNVSTLELGDSALYLCASSLAGGLGEKLFFGSGTQLSVL.